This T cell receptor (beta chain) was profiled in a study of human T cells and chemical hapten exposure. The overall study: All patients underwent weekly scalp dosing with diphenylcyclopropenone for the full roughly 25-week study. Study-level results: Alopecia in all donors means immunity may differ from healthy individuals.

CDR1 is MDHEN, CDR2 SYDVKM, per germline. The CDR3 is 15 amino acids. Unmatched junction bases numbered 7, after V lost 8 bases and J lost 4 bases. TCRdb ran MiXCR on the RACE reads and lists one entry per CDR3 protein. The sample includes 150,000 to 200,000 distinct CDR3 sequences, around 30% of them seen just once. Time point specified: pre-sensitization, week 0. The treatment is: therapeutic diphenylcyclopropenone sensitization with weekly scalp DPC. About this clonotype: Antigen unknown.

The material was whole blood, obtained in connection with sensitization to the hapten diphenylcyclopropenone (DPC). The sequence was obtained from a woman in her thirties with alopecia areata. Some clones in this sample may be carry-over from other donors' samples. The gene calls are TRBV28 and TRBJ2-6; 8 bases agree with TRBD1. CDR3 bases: TGTGCCAGCTCAGCAGGGGGCCCAGGGGCCAACGTCCTGACTTTC. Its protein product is CASSAGGPGANVLTF.